A single sample is the source of the 15 T cell receptor beta chains below, sequenced in a study of PD-L1 blockade in urothelial cancer. Some clones are missing from TCRdb's copy, which holds only in-frame ones; the method was immunoSEQ multiplex PCR. The table includes around 46,000 clones, roughly four fifths detected once. Indicated time point: peripheral blood 6 weeks after treatment start. The sample here was PBMCs, taken around atezolizumab (anti-PD-L1) treatment. Source of these receptors: a man between 60 and 75 years old with urothelial cancer.

The V gene is TRBV6-6, the J gene TRBJ1-1; 7 positions match TRBD1. Germline CDR1 reads MNHNY; CDR2 reads SVGAGI (reference sequence). The CDR3 extends over 14 amino acids. After removal of 6 bases from V and 2 bases from J, the junction contained 6 bases not matched to a gene. The CDR3 is CASSSTGDNTEAFF. The DNA of the CDR3 is TGTGCCAGCAGCTCTACAGGGGACAACACTGAAGCTTTCTTT.

This clone was seen a few times. The chain employs TRBV4-1 and TRBJ2-2; 7 bases line up with TRBD2. The CDR3 runs to 16 residues. CDR1 and CDR2 (germline): MGHRA, YSYEKL. Germline trimming cut 0 bases from V and 5 bases from J; bases unmatched to any gene: 6. The CDR3 is CASSQEQLAMTGELFF. CDR3 DNA sequence: TGCGCCAGCAGCCAAGAGCAACTAGCGATGACCGGGGAGCTGTTTTTT.

This clone was detected only a few times. The chain employs TRBV29-1 and TRBJ1-1; D gene uncertain. Trimming removed 6 bases at V and 6 bases at J, with 17 bases between. CDR3 length: 13 amino acids. Germline CDR1 is SQVTM and CDR2 is ANQGSEA. CDR3 protein: CSVEGKLRAEAFF. The DNA for the CDR3 is TGCAGCGTCGAGGGCAAGCTTCGGGCTGAAGCTTTCTTT. Supplemented by reference TRBV29-1 and TRBJ1-1, the full variable domain reads SAVISQKPSRDICQRGTSLTIQCQVDSQVTMMFWYRQQPGQSLTLIATANQGSEATYESGFVIDKFPISRPNLTFSTLTVSNMSPEDSSIYLCSVEGKLRAEAFFGQGTRLTVV.

The J gene is TRBJ2-3, the V gene TRBV28; TRBD2 is a possible D gene (7 bases). The CDR3 sequence is 14 residues long. The ends were cut back, 3 bases at V and 5 bases at J, with 12 bases in the middle. Germline V gene data show CDR1 as MDHEN and CDR2 as SYDVKM. As DNA, the CDR3 is TGTGCCAGCAGTTTGGGGGGGGCGATAGATACGCAGTATTTT. It is translated as CASSLGGAIDTQYF.

This chain connects TRBV5-1 to TRBJ2-1; D is perhaps TRBD2 (6 bases). This CDR3 has 14 residues. Germline V CDR1 and CDR2: SGHRS, YFSETQ. Trimming took 0 bases from V and 8 from J, leaving 12 bases between them. The CDR3 DNA sequence: TGCGCCAGCAGCTTGGATGGGGGGAGTTATGAGCAGTTCTTC. This encodes CASSLDGGSYEQFF.

A single count supports this clone. This chain's CDR3 is CASSLGPSGRAYEQYF. The DNA of the CDR3 is TGTGCCAGCAGCTTGGGCCCTAGCGGGAGGGCCTACGAGCAGTACTTC. The genes are TRBV7-2 and TRBJ2-7, with 12 bases fitting TRBD2. J was trimmed by 2 bases and V by 3 bases; bases with no gene match: 5. The CDR3 is made up of 16 amino acids. Germline V CDR1 and CDR2: SGHTA, FQGNSA. The variable domain in full, completed from reference TRBV7-2 and TRBJ2-7, reads GAGVSQSPSNKVTEKGKDVELRCDPISGHTALYWYRQSLGQGLEFLIYFQGNSAPDKSGLPSDRFSAERTGGSVSTLTIQRTQQEDSAVYLCASSLGPSGRAYEQYFGPGTRLTVT.

This chain joins TRBV2 and TRBJ2-1; D not certain. Germline V lookup: CDR1 SNHLY, CDR2 FYNNEI. The CDR3 covers 11 residues. V was trimmed by 4 bases and J by 8 bases, leaving 6 bases between them. This chain's CDR3 is CASSAYDEQFF. Here the CDR3 DNA reads TGTGCCAGCAGTGCCTATGATGAGCAGTTCTTC.

The chain is built from TRBV29-1 and TRBJ1-1; D is unclear. Trimming removed 4 bases from V and 1 base from J, with 25 bases in between. CDR1 is SQVTM, CDR2 ANQGSEA, per germline. This CDR3 has 18 residues. In DNA form, the CDR3 reads TGCAGCGTTGTGAGGGTTTTTGGGTCTGGCGGTGGGAACACTGAAGCTTTCTTT. This gives the protein CSVVRVFGSGGGNTEAFF.

The chain carries TRBV4-3 and TRBJ2-1; 13 nucleotides match TRBD2. V lost 0 bases, J lost 10 bases, and 6 bases stayed unmatched. From germline, CDR1 is LGHNA and CDR2 YSLEER. There are 16 residues in the CDR3. The CDR3 sequence: CASSQESGLAGDEQFF. CDR3 DNA: TGCGCCAGCAGCCAAGAATCAGGACTAGCGGGAGACGAGCAGTTCTTC.

This rearrangement joins TRBV25-1 to TRBJ1-1; TRBD1 aligns across 8 bases. In germline, CDR1 is MGHDK, CDR2 SYGVNS. Unmatched junction bases numbered 16, after V lost 9 bases and J lost 7 bases. The CDR3 extends over 15 amino acids. For the CDR3, the DNA is TGTGCCAGTAGTCACCATACCGGGACAGGAGGTGAAGCTTTCTTT. It translates to CASSHHTGTGGEAFF. The full variable domain, in which reference TRBV25-1 and TRBJ1-1 provide the parts outside the CDR3, is EADIYQTPRYLVIGTGKKITLECSQTMGHDKMYWYQQDPGMELHLIHYSYGVNSTEKGDLSSESTVSRIRTEHFPLTLESARPSHTSQYLCASSHHTGTGGEAFFGQGTRLTVV.

This clone was seen only once. The same CDR3 arises from other DNA sequences in this sample as well. The V and J genes are TRBV5-1 and TRBJ2-5, with D maybe TRBD2 (5 bases). There are 14 residues in the CDR3. From germline, CDR1 is SGHRS and CDR2 YFSETQ. V lost 0 bases, J lost 2 bases, and 8 bases lay in between. The CDR3 region is CASSLGTGQETQYF. The CDR3, as DNA: TGCGCCAGCAGCTTGGGGACGGGACAAGAGACCCAGTACTTC.

This chain links TRBV9 with TRBJ2-3, with 12 bases fitting TRBD2. The CDR3 totals 18 residues. The germline V gene encodes CDR1 SGDLS and CDR2 YYNGEE. V lost 0 bases, J lost 4 bases, and 9 bases stayed unmatched. The DNA for the CDR3 is TGTGCCAGCAGCGTAGGTTCGCTAGCGGGAGGGATGGCAGATACGCAGTATTTT. It encodes CASSVGSLAGGMADTQYF.

The chain is built from TRBV11-3 and TRBJ2-2; TRBD2 aligns across 12 bases. The germline V gene encodes CDR1 SGHNT and CDR2 YENEEA. The length of the CDR3 is 20 residues. The trim removed 4 bases at V and 4 bases at J, leaving 16 bases unmatched. The DNA of the CDR3 is TGTGCCAGCAGCTCCCCCGTGTCTAGCGGGAGGGGTTTTGGCACCGGGGAGCTGTTTTTT. Its protein is CASSSPVSSGRGFGTGELFF. Full variable domain (missing parts from reference TRBV11-3 and TRBJ2-2): EAGVVQSPRYKIIEKKQPVAFWCNPISGHNTLYWYLQNLGQGPELLIRYENEEAVDDSQLPKDRFSAERLKGVDSTLKIQPAELGDSAVYLCASSSPVSSGRGFGTGELFFGEGSRLTVL.

The genes are TRBV7-2 and TRBJ2-5; D gene unclear. In germline, CDR1 is SGHTA, CDR2 FQGNSA. The CDR3 has 16 amino acids. V was cut by 2 bases and J by 1 base, with 14 bases left in between. CDR3 nucleotide sequence: TGTGCCAGCAGCTTACCTGACATTCTTTTCCAAGAGACCCAGTACTTC. Amino acid sequence: CASSLPDILFQETQYF.

In this sample, this clone turned up a few times. The chain is built from TRBV6-5 and TRBJ1-6, with D maybe TRBD1 (6 bases). Germline-derived CDR1 and CDR2 are MNHEY and SVGAGI. Deletions cut 4 bases from V and 11 bases from J, with 15 bases between. The CDR3 sequence is 14 residues long. DNA of the CDR3: TGTGCCAGCAGTTCTGCAGGGGATTGGACACCCCTCCACTTT. Translating gives CASSSAGDWTPLHF.